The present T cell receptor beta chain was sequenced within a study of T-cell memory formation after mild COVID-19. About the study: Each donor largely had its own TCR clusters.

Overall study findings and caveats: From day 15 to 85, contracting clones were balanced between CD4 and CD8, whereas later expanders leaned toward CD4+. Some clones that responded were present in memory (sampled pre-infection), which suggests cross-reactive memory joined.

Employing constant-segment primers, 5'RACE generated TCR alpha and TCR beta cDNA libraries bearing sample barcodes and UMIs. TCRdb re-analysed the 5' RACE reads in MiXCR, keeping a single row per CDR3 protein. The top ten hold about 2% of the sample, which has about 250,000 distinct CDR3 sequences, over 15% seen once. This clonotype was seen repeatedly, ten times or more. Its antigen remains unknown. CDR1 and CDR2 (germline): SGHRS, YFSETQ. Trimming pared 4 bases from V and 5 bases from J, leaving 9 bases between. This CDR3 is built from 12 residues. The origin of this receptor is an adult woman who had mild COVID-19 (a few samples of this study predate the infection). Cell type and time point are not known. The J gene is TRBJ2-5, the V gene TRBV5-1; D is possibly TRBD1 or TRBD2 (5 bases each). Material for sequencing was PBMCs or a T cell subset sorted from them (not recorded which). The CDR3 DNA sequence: TGCGCCAGCAGCCTGGGGGTCGAGACCCAGTACTTC. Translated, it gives CASSLGVETQYF.